Listed below are T cell receptor beta chains from one sample, sequenced in a study of T cells expressing NK-cell markers. TCRdb reanalyzed the 5' RACE reads, giving one entry per CDR3 protein sequence and no DNA. Its listing shows some 280,000 distinct CDR3 sequences. Sequenced input: blood T cells: a sorted CD56 or NKG2C T cell subset, CD4+ or CD8+ T cells, or bulk PBMC T cells (not recorded which). The receptors stem from a man younger than 35 in good health. Both conserved end residues are part of each CDR3.

j_gene | v_gene | CDR3aa
TRBJ1-1 | TRBV30 | CAWSGPVNTEAFF
TRBJ1-1 | TRBV12-3/TRBV12-4 | CASSLAGGMNTEAFF
TRBJ1-3 | TRBV20-1 | CSALDRAEGNTIYF
TRBJ1-4 | TRBV5-5 | CASSSAGGNEKLFF
TRBJ2-5 | TRBV24-1 | CATREGVSQTQYF
TRBJ2-3 | TRBV7-9 | CASSLRALAEATDTQYF
TRBJ1-1 | TRBV12-3/TRBV12-4 | CASSLGRTAMNTEAFF
TRBJ2-1 | TRBV20-1 | CSARGQWGGSLLNEQFF
TRBJ2-5 | TRBV11-1 | CASSGQGLETQYF
TRBJ1-2 | TRBV12-3/TRBV12-4 | CASSSRTGRANYGYTF
TRBJ2-1 | TRBV24-1 | CATSRSSGSKYEQFF
TRBJ2-3 | TRBV19 | CASSITLRQATDTQYF
TRBJ2-1 | TRBV6-1 | CASTQKREVRRQFF
TRBJ2-7 | TRBV24-1 | CATREDCSTQEFYEQYF
TRBJ1-1 | TRBV18 | CASSSNKRTEAFF
TRBJ1-5 | TRBV6-2/TRBV6-3 | CASSPGGGGNQPQHF
TRBJ2-1 | TRBV20-1 | CSALHRDPGRNEQFF
TRBJ1-1 | TRBV15 | CATSRDGSNTEAFF
TRBJ2-5 | TRBV11-1 | CASSLGLTSGRAVQETQYF
TRBJ2-1 | TRBV23-1 | CASLADRGPNNEQFF
TRBJ2-1 | TRBV20-1 | CSAQIKLEQFF
TRBJ2-7 | TRBV10-3 | CATKDRDAGGGYEQYF
TRBJ1-5 | TRBV18 | CASSLNFNQPQHF
TRBJ2-1 | TRBV2 | CASSESTSASYNEQFF
TRBJ2-1 | TRBV27 | CASSFLREGNEQFF
TRBJ2-2 | TRBV5-1 | CASRSRVGTGELFF
TRBJ2-5 | TRBV24-1 | CATSEPDRNQETQYF
TRBJ2-3 | TRBV25-1 | CASSSHRQVSTDTQYF